The 6 T cell receptor beta chains listed next were all sequenced from one sample in a study. TCRdb re-derived calls from the 5' RACE reads in MiXCR, one entry per CDR3 protein. The sample lists more than 55,000 distinct CDR3 sequences, more than 25% occurring once. The sorted Tregs were CD4+CD25+CD127-/low cells. The specimen sequenced was tumor-infiltrating Tregs sorted from the breast tumor. Receptors were obtained from a female donor with breast cancer.

The chain employs TRBV28 and TRBJ1-6; 9 bases line up with TRBD1. The CDR3 has 21 residues. Germline CDR1 and CDR2: MDHEN and SYDVKM. With 3 bases clipped from V and 0 bases from J, the junction kept 15 bases outside the gene matches. The CDR3 protein is CASSLWTPGQGGSSYNSPLHF. The CDR3 nucleotides read TGTGCCAGCAGTTTGTGGACACCGGGACAGGGCGGGAGCTCCTATAATTCACCCCTCCACTTT.

The V call is TRBV29-1, the J call TRBJ2-1, with 7 positions matching TRBD2. Germline CDR1 and CDR2: SQVTM and ANQGSEA. This CDR3 comprises 14 residues. With V trimmed by 0 bases and J by 9 bases, 8 bases remained unmatched. CDR3 in DNA: TGCAGCGTTGAAGATCATCTTTCTAGCGGTGAGCAGTTCTTC. Its protein product is CSVEDHLSSGEQFF.

This clonotype has more than one count but fewer than ten. A much larger clonotype is one base distant, so this may be a read error. The chain couples TRBV29-1 to TRBJ1-1, with unresolved D. The CDR3 consists of 13 residues. Germline V CDR1 and CDR2: SQVTM, ANQGSEA. Trimming shortened V by 7 bases and J by 6 bases, and 18 bases separated the two germline ends. The CDR3 loop is CSAERGFDAEAFF. In nucleotides, the CDR3 is TGCAGCGCGGAACGGGGTTTCGACGCTGAAGCTTTCTTT.

The CDR3 loop reads CASSGTSTSTDTQYF. CDR3 DNA sequence: TGCGCCAGCAGCGGGACTTCCACTAGCACAGATACGCAGTATTTT. The rearrangement uses TRBV10-2 and TRBJ2-3; possible D gene TRBD2, 6 bases. The germline CDR1 and CDR2 sequences are WSHSY and SAAADI. The germline V and J ends were trimmed by 6 bases and 0 bases, with 13 bases remaining between them. The CDR3 is made up of 15 amino acids.

As to this clonotype: One end of the junction is discordant with germline, which a read error may explain. The chain joins TRBV28 to TRBJ1-4, with a weak D call TRBD1 (5 bases). Germline CDR1 MDHEN, CDR2 SYDVKM. There are 13 residues in the CDR3. Here the CDR3 reads CASNEGTNEKLLF. The DNA for the CDR3 is TGTGCCAGCAATGAGGGGACTAATGAAAAACTGCTTTTT.

This clonotype was detected ten times or more. The J gene is TRBJ2-1, the V gene TRBV5-1; D gene ambiguous. The CDR3 has 13 amino acids. Germline V gene data show CDR1 as SGHRS and CDR2 as YFSETQ. Trimming removed 0 bases at V and 3 bases at J, with 4 bases between. The CDR3: CASSLDVYNEQFF. CDR3 DNA: TGCGCCAGCAGCTTGGATGTCTACAATGAGCAGTTCTTC. The complete variable domain, with remaining parts taken from reference TRBV5-1 and TRBJ2-1, reads KAGVTQTPRYLIKTRGQQVTLSCSPISGHRSVSWYQQTPGQGLQFLFEYFSETQRNKGNFPGRFSGRQFSNSRSEMNVSTLELGDSALYLCASSLDVYNEQFFGPGTRLTVL.